This is a list of T cell receptor beta chains from one sample in a study of vaccination effects on CD4 cells after COVID-19. Assay used: immunoSEQ multiplex PCR; TCRdb lists only in-frame clones, some missing. The data show under 80,000 clones, roughly 72% seen once. No antigens are known for them. The sample consisted of CD4+ T cells from PBMCs cultured with HCoV-229E spike peptides, taken before COVID-19 vaccination. All receptors derive from a human donor who received a COVID-19 vaccine. Both conserved end residues are part of each CDR3. A D gene is named only where the DNA matches it firmly. Rows give clone size only sometimes, using once, few, many, or a class for an expanded clone.

abundance: -; d_gene: -; v_gene: TRBV10-3; j_gene: TRBJ1-5; CDR3nt: TGTGCCATCAGTGATTCCGGGGATCAGCCCCAGCATTTT; CDR3aa: CAISDSGDQPQHF
abundance: -; d_gene: TRBD2; v_gene: TRBV6-6; j_gene: TRBJ2-4; CDR3nt: TGTGCCAGCAGTTACCGGGGGGAACTAGCCAAAAACATTCAGTACTTC; CDR3aa: CASSYRGELAKNIQYF
abundance: -; d_gene: -; v_gene: TRBV6-5; j_gene: TRBJ1-1; CDR3nt: TGTGCCAGCAGACCGTCCCAGGGGCGGAACACTGAAGCTTTCTTT; CDR3aa: CASRPSQGRNTEAFF
abundance: -; d_gene: -; v_gene: TRBV30; j_gene: TRBJ1-5; CDR3nt: TGTGCCTGGAGTGCCCGTATTAGGGGGGCCAGTCAGCCCCAGCATTTT; CDR3aa: CAWSARIRGASQPQHF
abundance: -; d_gene: -; v_gene: TRBV5-1; j_gene: TRBJ2-3; CDR3nt: TGCGCCAGCAGCTTGGTTGGGGGGCATTTAGATACGCAGTATTTT; CDR3aa: CASSLVGGHLDTQYF
abundance: -; d_gene: TRBD1; v_gene: TRBV3-1/TRBV3-2; j_gene: TRBJ2-5; CDR3nt: TGTGCCAGCAGCCAAGATGGCAGGGGGCGGGAGACCCAGTACTTC; CDR3aa: CASSQDGRGRETQYF
abundance: -; d_gene: -; v_gene: TRBV19; j_gene: TRBJ1-2; CDR3nt: TGTGCCAGTAGTATCGACAGAAGTCAGAACTATGGCTACACCTTC; CDR3aa: CASSIDRSQNYGYTF
abundance: few; d_gene: -; v_gene: TRBV10-3; j_gene: TRBJ2-3; CDR3nt: TGTGCCATCAGCAGGGGGGCCCACACAGATACGCAGTATTTT; CDR3aa: CAISRGAHTDTQYF
abundance: -; d_gene: -; v_gene: TRBV28; j_gene: TRBJ1-5; CDR3nt: TGTGCCAGCAGTAATTACGGGACAACCTGGGGTCAGCCCCAGCATTTT; CDR3aa: CASSNYGTTWGQPQHF
abundance: -; d_gene: -; v_gene: TRBV2; j_gene: TRBJ2-3; CDR3nt: TGTGCCAGCATCCTACTAGCTAGCACAGATACGCAGTATTTT; CDR3aa: CASILLASTDTQYF
abundance: -; d_gene: -; v_gene: TRBV5-1; j_gene: TRBJ2-5; CDR3nt: TGCGCCAGCAGCTTGGCGTCGAGTGAGACCCAGTACTTC; CDR3aa: CASSLASSETQYF
abundance: -; d_gene: -; v_gene: TRBV6-1; j_gene: TRBJ1-2; CDR3nt: TGTGCCAGCAGTGAAGTTCTGCGACAGACGGGAGGCTACACCTTC; CDR3aa: CASSEVLRQTGGYTF
abundance: once; d_gene: -; v_gene: TRBV28; j_gene: TRBJ1-1; CDR3nt: TGTGCCAGCAGTTTATTCCGGGGCACTGAAGCTTTCTTT; CDR3aa: CASSLFRGTEAFF
abundance: -; d_gene: TRBD2; v_gene: TRBV7-2; j_gene: TRBJ2-5; CDR3nt: TGTGCCAGCAGCTGGCTAGCGGGGGGGCCTCAGACCCAGTACTTC; CDR3aa: CASSWLAGGPQTQYF
abundance: -; d_gene: TRBD2; v_gene: TRBV19; j_gene: TRBJ2-3; CDR3nt: TGTGCCAGTAGTTCCCGGACTAGCGGAAGCACAGATACGCAGTATTTT; CDR3aa: CASSSRTSGSTDTQYF
abundance: -; d_gene: -; v_gene: TRBV12-5; j_gene: TRBJ2-1; CDR3nt: TGTGCTAGTGGTCCCCAAGGGACCTACAATGAGCAGTTCTTC; CDR3aa: CASGPQGTYNEQFF
abundance: -; d_gene: -; v_gene: TRBV15; j_gene: TRBJ2-2; CDR3nt: TGTGCCACCAGCACGGCACAGGGAAGGAGGACCGGGGAGCTGTTTTTT; CDR3aa: CATSTAQGRRTGELFF
abundance: few; d_gene: -; v_gene: TRBV4-3; j_gene: TRBJ1-6; CDR3nt: TGCGCCAGCAGCCCCGCGACACTATCGGCCGTGAATAATTCACCCCTCCACTTT; CDR3aa: CASSPATLSAVNNSPLHF
abundance: -; d_gene: TRBD1; v_gene: TRBV6-6; j_gene: TRBJ2-3; CDR3nt: TGTGCCAGCAGTTACTCTAGGACAGGGGGCACAGATACGCAGTATTTT; CDR3aa: CASSYSRTGGTDTQYF
abundance: -; d_gene: -; v_gene: TRBV5-1; j_gene: TRBJ2-3; CDR3nt: TGCGCCAGCAGCATGAAAGGAGGGGACTCAGATACGCAGTATTTT; CDR3aa: CASSMKGGDSDTQYF
abundance: -; d_gene: -; v_gene: TRBV19; j_gene: TRBJ2-5; CDR3nt: TGTGCCAGTAGTATGGGGGAAGAGACCCAGTACTTC; CDR3aa: CASSMGEETQYF
abundance: -; d_gene: -; v_gene: TRBV2; j_gene: TRBJ2-5; CDR3nt: TGTGCCAGCACTATTGGAGCCCGAGGAGAGACCCAGTACTTC; CDR3aa: CASTIGARGETQYF
abundance: -; d_gene: -; v_gene: TRBV23-1; j_gene: TRBJ1-2; CDR3nt: TGCGCCAGCAGTCAACTACCCCGCCCTCACAATGGGCCTAACTATGGCTACACCTTC; CDR3aa: CASSQLPRPHNGPNYGYTF
abundance: -; d_gene: -; v_gene: TRBV21-1; j_gene: TRBJ2-5; CDR3nt: TGTGCCAGCAGCAAAGTCTTCAGGGGTGAGACCCAGTACTTC; CDR3aa: CASSKVFRGETQYF
abundance: -; d_gene: -; v_gene: TRBV6-6; j_gene: TRBJ1-6; CDR3nt: TGTGCCAGCATCCCTATGGCAGAGGGGTATTCACCCCTCCACTTT; CDR3aa: CASIPMAEGYSPLHF
abundance: once; d_gene: -; v_gene: TRBV6-5; j_gene: TRBJ1-1; CDR3nt: TGTGCCACTGCCCCGAGCAGGGGCACTGAAGCTTTCTTT; CDR3aa: CATAPSRGTEAFF